The sequence of this T cell receptor beta chain was determined in a study of regulatory T cells in long-lasting Graves disease. Construction of TCR beta libraries relied on iRepertoire HTBI primers and on Arm-PCR targeting CDR3 regions. TCRdb independently ran MiXCR on the multiplex PCR reads; one entry per CDR3 protein. Altogether around 360,000 distinct CDR3 sequences are present, roughly 15% being singletons, with the ten largest covering 20%. The CDR3 sequence is 14 residues long. With 8 bases clipped from V and 8 bases from J, the junction kept 10 bases outside the gene matches. Germline lookup yields CDR1 SNHLY and CDR2 FYNNEI. Time point of the sample: newly diagnosed GD, antithyroid drugs for less than 3 months. The TCR library used RNA extracted from PBMCs. This clonotype was seen at least ten times. The data were also submitted as part of a second study, on T cells in Graves' hyperthyroidism and ophthalmopathy. Per that study: From stable hyperthyroidism, ophthalmopathy was set apart by a 13 V-J model.

This sequence was found in a woman in her late teens or twenties with Graves disease. The chain uses TRBV2 and TRBJ2-4, with 9 bases identical to TRBD1. The sample here was peripheral blood mononuclear cells (PBMCs), taken at new diagnosis, from a patient treated with antithyroid drugs. The CDR3 loop is CASQGQGRGDIQYF. In DNA, the CDR3 is TGTGCCAGCCAGGGACAGGGCAGGGGGGACATTCAGTACTTC.